Following are 32 T cell receptor beta chains from one sample sequenced in a study of early T cells in non-severe SARS-CoV-2 infection. TCRdb re-called the 5' RACE reads with MiXCR, one entry per CDR3 protein. The sample yields tens of thousands of distinct CDR3 sequences, about 4% seen once. Sequenced sample: whole blood. The receptors here all came from an adult who was a healthcare worker with PCR-confirmed SARS-CoV-2 infection or an uninfected control (not recorded which).

This clonotype was observed a handful of times. The chain combines TRBV7-9 with TRBJ2-7, with 7 bases identical to TRBD2. The CDR3 spans 15 residues. The ends lost 1 base at V and 6 bases at J; junction bases unmatched: 9. Germline values: CDR1 SEHNR, CDR2 FQNEAQ (reference sequence). The CDR3 bases are TGTGCCAGCAGCTTAGGCGGGGGACCGGACGGCGAGCAGTACTTC. This codes for CASSLGGGPDGEQYF.

This clonotype was detected ten times or more. V is TRBV27 and J is TRBJ1-1; a possible D gene is TRBD1 (6 bases). Germline-derived CDR1 and CDR2 are MNHEY and SMNVEV (reference sequence). V lost 8 bases and J 0 bases, leaving 16 bases between the germline ends. The CDR3 totals 15 residues. CDR3 residues: CASSGGGVMNTEAFF. For the CDR3, the DNA is TGTGCCAGCTCCGGTGGGGGCGTAATGAACACTGAAGCTTTCTTT.

The rearrangement joins TRBV7-9 to TRBJ2-3, with D tentatively TRBD2 (6 bases). V lost 5 bases and J lost 4, with 13 bases in between. Germline CDR1 is SEHNR and CDR2 is FQNEAQ (reference sequence). This CDR3 is 14 amino acids long. The CDR3, as DNA: TGTGCCAGCAGCCAGACACTAGCTGCAGATACGCAGTATTTT. Protein product: CASSQTLAADTQYF. The variable domain in full, with the rest retrieved from reference TRBV7-9 and TRBJ2-3, is DTGVSQNPRHKITKRGQNVTFRCDPISEHNRLYWYRQTLGQGPEFLTYFQNEAQLEKSRLLSDRFSAERPKGSFSTLEIQRTEQGDSAMYLCASSQTLAADTQYFGPGTRLTVL.

This clonotype was counted at least ten times. The J gene is TRBJ1-5, the V gene TRBV6-5, with 8 bases that match TRBD1. The V gene's germline CDR1 is MNHEY and CDR2 SVGAGI. V gave up 2 bases and J gave up 6 bases; unmatched junction bases: 15. The CDR3 is 18 amino acids. The CDR3 region has the DNA TGTGCCAGCAGTTACAGTAGCAGACAGGGGCGGTGGGTTCAGCCCCAGCATTTT. Its protein product is CASSYSSRQGRWVQPQHF.

The sample holds a few counts of this clonotype. J is TRBJ2-1 and V is TRBV7-9; D remains ambiguous. Per the germline V gene, CDR1 is SEHNR and CDR2 is FQNEAQ (reference sequence). V was cut by 1 base and J by 3 bases, with 7 bases left in between. There are 14 residues in the CDR3. The CDR3 spells CASSLVTNYNEQFF. DNA of the CDR3: TGTGCCAGCAGCTTAGTGACAAACTACAATGAGCAGTTCTTC.

This clonotype was seen many times. In DNA form, the CDR3 reads TGTGCCAGCAGCTTAGGGGGGGCAGGGACCGGCAATGAGCAGTTCTTC. Translating it yields CASSLGGAGTGNEQFF. This rearrangement joins TRBV7-6 to TRBJ2-1; D may correspond to TRBD1 or TRBD2 (6 bases each). The CDR3 contains 16 residues. V shed 1 base and J shed 6 bases, with 16 bases lying between them. From germline, CDR1 is SGHVS and CDR2 FNYEAQ.

This clonotype was seen at least ten times. The CDR3 region has the DNA TGCGCCAGCAGCCAGTCGAACATGGGTTTTCTCGGGACGGAAGCTTTCTTT. Protein: CASSQSNMGFLGTEAFF. J is TRBJ1-1 and V is TRBV4-1, with D maybe TRBD1 (5 bases). This CDR3 has 17 residues. Trimming took 3 bases from V and 8 from J, leaving 25 bases between them. Per the germline V gene, CDR1 is MGHRA and CDR2 is YSYEKL.

This clonotype has a count of ten or more. The chain combines TRBV2 with TRBJ2-1, with D unclear. The CDR3 loop spans 16 amino acids. Trimming removed 1 base at V and 0 bases at J, with 10 bases between. The germline gives CDR1 SNHLY, CDR2 FYNNEI. CDR3 nucleotide sequence: TGTGCCAGCAGTGAAGAAAGGCGCAACTCCTACAATGAGCAGTTCTTC. Its protein product is CASSEERRNSYNEQFF.

This clonotype was observed at least ten times. This chain uses TRBV2 with TRBJ1-2; 7 bases align to TRBD1. The V segment lost 5 bases and the J segment 2 bases; nucleotides outside the gene matches: 8. The CDR3 extends over 15 amino acids. Germline V gene data show CDR1 as SNHLY and CDR2 as FYNNEI. This chain's CDR3 is CASSPPSTGNYGYTF. The CDR3 DNA reads as TGTGCCAGCAGTCCTCCCTCGACAGGGAACTATGGCTACACCTTC.

This chain joins TRBV29-1 and TRBJ2-7, with 8 nucleotides matching TRBD1. From germline, CDR1 is SQVTM and CDR2 ANQGSEA. The CDR3 covers 15 residues. J lost 2 bases, V lost 2 bases, and 8 bases had no gene match. The CDR3 sequence is CSVESGTGLAYEQYF. CDR3 nucleotides: TGCAGCGTTGAATCCGGGACAGGATTAGCCTACGAGCAGTACTTC.

This clonotype was seen many times. CDR3 sequence reads: CASILDRVFEKLFF. The CDR3 DNA follows: TGTGCCAGCATTCTGGACAGGGTGTTTGAAAAACTGTTTTTT. This sequence joins TRBV6-1 and TRBJ1-4; TRBD1 agrees at 8 bases. The germline V gene has CDR1 MNHNS and CDR2 SASEGT. With V trimmed by 7 bases and J by 7 bases, 8 bases remained unmatched. This CDR3 is 14 amino acids long.

This clonotype showed up many times. The chain uses TRBV4-1 and TRBJ2-7; 11 bases map to TRBD1. Germline lookup yields CDR1 MGHRA and CDR2 YSYEKL. J lost 7 bases, V lost 1 base, and 6 bases had no gene match. The CDR3 sequence is 15 residues long. The CDR3: CASSQAGTGGIEQYF. In nucleotides, the CDR3 is TGCGCCAGCAGCCAAGCAGGGACAGGGGGAATTGAGCAGTACTTC.

This clonotype was counted many times. The chain links TRBV29-1 to TRBJ2-7; the D call may be TRBD1 or TRBD2 (6 bases each). Germline V lookup: CDR1 SQVTM, CDR2 ANQGSEA. The CDR3 runs to 15 residues. V dropped 7 bases and J dropped 0 bases, with 19 bases sitting between them. The CDR3 DNA sequence: TGCAGCGGTCGCTTGGGGGGCAAGAGCTCCTACGAGCAGTACTTC. It is translated as CSGRLGGKSSYEQYF.

A remark on this clonotype: At one boundary the junction diverges from the germline segment, which might be a read error. This chain links TRBV7-7 with TRBJ2-5; TRBD2 agrees at 12 bases. The CDR3 totals 16 residues. From germline, CDR1 is SSHAT and CDR2 FNYEAQ (reference sequence). CDR3 protein: CASTLGLAGPQETQYF. Here the CDR3 DNA reads TGTGCTAGCACCCTGGGACTAGCGGGCCCCCAAGAGACCCAGTACTTC.

This clonotype was seen ten or more times. V gene TRBV10-3 combines with J gene TRBJ2-3; 7 positions match TRBD2. This CDR3 contains 16 residues. V was clipped by 3 bases and J by 1 base; unmatched bases: 7. The germline V gene encodes CDR1 ENHRY and CDR2 SYGVKD. The CDR3 nucleotides are TGTGCCATCAGTGATTCTAGCGGAGGGGGCACAGATACGCAGTATTTT. Translation gives CAISDSSGGGTDTQYF.

The chain couples TRBV11-2 to TRBJ2-5; D remains unclear. V lost 1 base, J lost 4 bases, and 4 bases lay in between. The CDR3 spans 12 residues. Germline V gives CDR1 SGHAT, CDR2 FQNNGV. CDR3 in amino acids: CASSLVRETQYF. Written as DNA, the CDR3 is TGTGCCAGCAGCTTAGTGAGAGAGACCCAGTACTTC.

The rearrangement joins TRBV12-2 to TRBJ2-1; the table's D call TRBD1 went unverified against the DNA. TRBV12-2 is deemed a pseudogene. The CDR3 has 15 residues. The CDR3 is CASRGEGQKNNEQFF. CDR3 sequence (DNA): TGTGCAAGTCGCGGAGAGGGACAGAAGAACAATGAGCAGTTCTTC.

This clonotype was observed at least ten times. The rearrangement links TRBV11-1 to TRBJ2-5; no firm D call. Germline V CDR1 and CDR2: SGHAT, FQDESV (reference sequence). The CDR3 contains 15 residues. Trimming took off 1 base at V and 2 bases at J, with 11 bases between the two ends. The CDR3 reads CASSLDHSIQETQYF. CDR3 DNA: TGTGCCAGCAGCTTAGATCACAGCATTCAAGAGACCCAGTACTTC.

In the case of this clonotype: An end of the junction differs from the germline gene, which may be a read error. The V gene is TRBV5-1, the J gene TRBJ2-3; TRBD2 matches 9 bases. CDR3 length equals 18 residues. The germline CDR1 and CDR2 sequences are SGHRS and YFSETQ. CDR3: CASRLGGPAGGPTDTQYF. The CDR3 DNA follows: TGCGCCAGCAGGTTGGGGGGACCAGCGGGAGGACCGACAGATACGCAGTATTTT.

The sample holds many counts of this clonotype. This chain joins TRBV6-6 and TRBJ2-1; weak D call: TRBD1 (6 bases). CDR1 is MNHNY and CDR2 is SVGAGI in the germline V gene (reference sequence). The CDR3 length is 12 residues. V lost 7 bases to trimming and J lost 8 bases, with 12 bases between them. The CDR3 reads CASNRASDEQFF. DNA of the CDR3: TGTGCCAGCAACAGGGCCTCCGATGAGCAGTTCTTC.

This clonotype was recorded many times. The J gene is TRBJ2-7, the V gene TRBV11-2; D gene unclear. Germline V gives CDR1 SGHAT, CDR2 FQNNGV. The V end lost 5 bases, the J end lost 3 bases, and 11 bases lay between the germline ends. The CDR3 contains 13 residues. The CDR3 DNA sequence: TGTGCCAGCAGCCAGGTGGCAGACTACGAGCAGTACTTC. Protein sequence: CASSQVADYEQYF.

This clonotype appeared many times. The V and J genes are TRBV30 and TRBJ1-3; D unresolved. V was clipped by 7 bases and J by 0 bases, with 10 bases between them. Germline CDR1 reads GTSNPN; CDR2 reads SVGIG (reference sequence). The CDR3 spans 13 residues. The CDR3 bases are TGTGCCTCGGAGGGCCTCTCTGGAAACACCATATATTTT. Protein product: CASEGLSGNTIYF.

This sequence joins TRBV5-5 and TRBJ1-4; no clear D. CDR1 is SGHKS, CDR2 YYEKEE, per germline (reference sequence). Trimming left V 3 bases short and J 3 bases short, with 12 bases between. This CDR3 contains 15 residues. CDR3 residues: CASSSPGTANEKLFF. The CDR3 region has the DNA TGTGCCAGCAGCTCCCCGGGCACGGCTAATGAAAAACTGTTTTTT.

This clonotype was detected many times. The CDR3 here is CASSPGTVPQHF. The DNA for the CDR3 is TGTGCCAGCAGTCCCGGGACAGTACCCCAGCATTTT. This chain uses TRBV12-3 or TRBV12-4 with TRBJ1-5, with 7 positions matching TRBD1. This CDR3 comprises 12 residues. The V and J ends lost 5 bases and 10 bases, in that order; junction bases with no gene match: 5.

There are many counts of this clonotype. V and J are TRBV6-5 and TRBJ2-7; D is undetermined. From germline, CDR1 is MNHEY and CDR2 SVGAGI. The CDR3 is 14 amino acids. Trimming removed 2 bases from V and 3 bases from J, with 11 bases in between. This CDR3 is CASSYGQNLYEQYF. For the CDR3, the DNA is TGTGCCAGCAGTTACGGGCAGAACCTCTACGAGCAGTACTTC.

This clonotype was seen repeatedly, ten times or more. The chain employs TRBV5-1 and TRBJ1-1; D ambiguous. The germline CDR1 and CDR2 sequences are SGHRS and YFSETQ. The V gene lost 4 bases and the J gene lost 3 bases, with 10 bases spanning the gap. CDR3 size: 13 residues. The CDR3 DNA is TGCGCCAGCAGCAGCCGCACGGACACTGAAGCTTTCTTT. Translating gives CASSSRTDTEAFF.

Ten or more counts support this clonotype. V usage is TRBV5-5 and J usage is TRBJ2-1; D uncertain. Trimming stripped 0 bases from V and 9 bases from J, with 7 bases between. Germline values: CDR1 SGHKS, CDR2 YYEKEE (reference sequence). This CDR3 comprises 12 residues. CDR3 bases: TGTGCCAGCAGCTTGGAGACTCTTGAGCAGTTCTTC. Protein product: CASSLETLEQFF.

This clonotype was observed a few times. The rearrangement uses TRBV7-9 and TRBJ1-1; TRBD1 might be the D (5 bases). Germline-derived CDR1 and CDR2 are SEHNR and FQNEAQ (reference sequence). This CDR3 has 15 amino acids. V was pared by 4 bases and J by 4 bases, with 16 bases between. The CDR3 is CASSSSQAAGTEAFF. Here the CDR3 DNA reads TGTGCCAGCAGCTCGTCACAGGCAGCGGGCACTGAAGCTTTCTTT.

This clonotype was detected many times. J is TRBJ2-7 and V is TRBV11-2, with a weak D call TRBD1 (5 bases). This CDR3 comprises 16 residues. The germline V and J ends were trimmed by 1 base and 6 bases, with 19 bases remaining between them. Per germline, CDR1 SGHAT and CDR2 FQNNGV. The CDR3 DNA reads TGTGCCAGCAGCTTAGGACAGTTCAAGTTCTCTCTCGAGCAGTACTTC. It specifies CASSLGQFKFSLEQYF. Based on the CDR3 plus reference TRBV11-2 and TRBJ2-7, the full variable domain is EAGVAQSPRYKIIEKRQSVAFWCNPISGHATLYWYQQILGQGPKLLIQFQNNGVVDDSQLPKDRFSAERLKGVDSTLKIQPAKLEDSAVYLCASSLGQFKFSLEQYFGPGTRLTVT.

This clonotype appeared many times. This chain joins TRBV5-6 and TRBJ2-7; D is undetermined. Germline values: CDR1 SGHDT, CDR2 YYEEEE. V lost 6 bases to trimming and J lost 6 bases, with 4 bases between them. The CDR3 runs 9 residues. CDR3 sequence reads: CASTCEQYF. The CDR3 nucleotides read TGTGCCAGCACATGCGAGCAGTACTTC. Supplemented by reference TRBV5-6 and TRBJ2-7, the full variable domain reads DAGVTQSPTHLIKTRGQQVTLRCSPKSGHDTVSWYQQALGQGPQFIFQYYEEEERQRGNFPDRFSGHQFPNYSSELNVNALLLGDSALYLCASTCEQYFGPGTRLTVT.

This chain uses TRBV28 with TRBJ1-4; D is possibly TRBD1 (5 bases). The CDR3 length is 13 residues. V was pared by 3 bases and J by 10 bases, with 12 bases between. Per germline, CDR1 MDHEN and CDR2 SYDVKM. CDR3 sequence (DNA): TGTGCCAGCAGTTTGACACAGGATGGAAAACTGTTTTTT. This sequence encodes CASSLTQDGKLFF.

There are many counts of this clonotype. V and J are TRBV20-1 and TRBJ1-1; TRBD1 is a possible D gene (5 bases). The CDR3 contains 11 residues. CDR1 and CDR2 (germline): DFQATT, SNEGSKA (reference sequence). The CDR3 sequence is CVTQGLPGAFF. DNA of the CDR3: TGCGTCACGCAGGGCCTCCCTGGGGCTTTCTTT.